The sequence of this TCR beta chain was determined in a study of T cell responses to AZD1222 COVID-19 vaccine. Overall study results and limits: Every sample of the repertoires postdated the peak T cell response.

The repertoire was sequenced with immunoSEQ multiplex PCR; TCRdb's copy has only in-frame clones and lacks some. Among about 110,000 clones, about 90% were seen once, and the ten largest hold over 12%. Trimming pared 0 bases from V and 7 bases from J, leaving 15 bases between. In germline, CDR1 is MNHNY, CDR2 SVGAGI (reference sequence). This CDR3 has 15 amino acids. The table lists this clone with a few counts. Antigen specificity is unknown. Sequenced here: peripheral blood, sampled 28 days after the second AZD1222 dose. The rearrangement links TRBV6-6 to TRBJ1-2; perhaps TRBD1 as D (5 bases). This TCR was sampled from an adult who received the AZD1222 COVID-19 vaccine. CDR3 nucleotide sequence: TGTGCCAGCAGTTACTCTTCGGGGACTCTCGGTGGCTACACCTTC. It yields the protein CASSYSSGTLGGYTF.